The entry that follows covers one T cell receptor (beta chain) sequence. The antigen remains unidentified. This sample was included in a study of radiation and T cells in renal cell carcinoma. Findings and caveats of the study: No pretreatment tumor biopsies were available for baseline clonotypes. From baseline, blood top tumor clonotypes peaked at 2 weeks post-radiation.

Time point specified: blood 4 weeks post-SBRT, at nephrectomy. Treatment specified: 15 Gy SBRT to primary tumor, nephrectomy 4 weeks later. Nephrectomy followed 15 Gy stereotactic body radiation by 4 weeks. The tumor was a clear cell renal cell carcinoma. Only in-frame clones appear in the TCRdb table, and some are missing; sequencing was by immunoSEQ multiplex PCR. The table shows about 77,000 clones, with roughly 83% occurring only once. The CDR3 extends over 14 amino acids. Unmatched junction bases numbered 5, after V lost 7 bases and J lost 0 bases. The germline gives CDR1 MNHEY, CDR2 SVGAGI. The chain couples TRBV6-5 to TRBJ1-2; 7 nucleotides match TRBD1. This sample comprised blood, obtained from a patient whose treatment included radiotherapy and nephrectomy. The TCR sequence derives from an older woman with renal cell carcinoma. CDR3 region: CASTRTGANYGYTF. The CDR3 region has the DNA TGTGCCAGCACCAGGACAGGAGCTAACTATGGCTACACCTTC.